The 8 T cell receptor beta chains presented below share a single source sample, sequenced in a study of T cell changes during pregnancy in multiple sclerosis. The protocol was immunoSEQ multiplex PCR, while the TCRdb copy is restricted to in-frame clones and leaves out a portion. The table lists about 30,000 clones, 90% of them singletons. The sequencing used CD8+ T cells from peripheral blood mononuclear cells, collected in the second trimester of pregnancy. The receptors derive from a female donor with multiple sclerosis, enrolled in a pregnancy study.

The chain carries TRBV9 and TRBJ2-3, with D possibly TRBD2 on 5 matching bases. The CDR3 loop spans 12 amino acids. Trimming removed 4 bases from V and 5 bases from J, with 8 bases in between. The germline V gene has CDR1 SGDLS and CDR2 YYNGEE. As DNA, the CDR3 is TGTGCCAGCAGCCTAGGAGGAGATACGCAGTATTTT. The encoded protein is CASSLGGDTQYF.

The chain combines TRBV11-3 with TRBJ2-4; 9 positions agree with TRBD2. CDR3 length equals 17 residues. Per germline, CDR1 SGHNT and CDR2 YENEEA. J was trimmed by 1 base and V by 0 bases; bases with no gene match: 4. The CDR3, as DNA: TGTGCCAGCAGCTTAGATAGCGGGAGCGGGGCCAAAAACATTCAGTACTTC. Amino acids: CASSLDSGSGAKNIQYF. Based on the CDR3 plus reference TRBV11-3 and TRBJ2-4, the full variable domain is EAGVVQSPRYKIIEKKQPVAFWCNPISGHNTLYWYLQNLGQGPELLIRYENEEAVDDSQLPKDRFSAERLKGVDSTLKIQPAELGDSAVYLCASSLDSGSGAKNIQYFGAGTRLSVL.

CDR3 region: CASSQDQSGSYEQYF. CDR3 in DNA: TGCGCCAGCAGCCAAGATCAAAGCGGCTCCTACGAGCAGTACTTC. The chain uses TRBV4-1 and TRBJ2-7, with D possibly TRBD2 on 5 matching bases. Germline V gene lookup returns CDR1 MGHRA and CDR2 YSYEKL. The length of the CDR3 is 15 residues. V gave up 0 bases and J gave up 0 bases, with 9 bases separating them.

The V and J genes are TRBV21-1 and TRBJ2-1; TRBD2, as called in the table, went unchecked against the DNA. TRBV21-1 is a pseudogene segment. The CDR3 covers 18 residues. CDR3 sequence (DNA): TGTGCCAGCAGCTCGAACCCCCTAACCCCTAGCGGGGACAATGAGCAGTTCTTC. Translation gives CASSSNPLTPSGDNEQFF.

V gene TRBV10-3 combines with J gene TRBJ1-1; no reliable D call. The CDR3 totals 16 residues. The V end was cut by 2 bases, the J end by 7 bases, with 20 bases between. The V gene's germline CDR1 is ENHRY and CDR2 SYGVKD. The CDR3: CAISEPSFGFLLEAFF. The DNA of the CDR3 is TGTGCCATCAGTGAGCCATCATTCGGGTTTCTGCTTGAAGCTTTCTTT.

The chain combines TRBV27 with TRBJ2-1, with 11 bases identical to TRBD2. Trimming at V came to 6 bases and at J to 4 bases, leaving 5 bases not matched to a gene. Looked up from germline, CDR1 is MNHEY and CDR2 is SMNVEV (reference sequence). The CDR3 runs to 15 residues. CDR3 DNA sequence: TGTGCCAGCAGGTCCGGGACTAGCGGATACAATGAGCAGTTCTTC. This sequence encodes CASRSGTSGYNEQFF.

V and J are TRBV4-1 and TRBJ2-7, with D perhaps matching TRBD2 (6 bases). The CDR3 consists of 16 residues. V lost 4 bases and J 3 bases, leaving 19 bases between the germline ends. Per the germline V gene, CDR1 is MGHRA and CDR2 is YSYEKL. CDR3 region: CASSPVGGSRVYEQYF. DNA for the CDR3: TGCGCCAGCAGCCCGGTCGGAGGGTCCCGTGTCTACGAGCAGTACTTC.

The rearrangement joins TRBV29-1 to TRBJ2-1; 7 bases fit TRBD2. Germline values: CDR1 SQVTM, CDR2 ANQGSEA. V was clipped by 0 bases and J by 5 bases; unmatched bases: 7. The CDR3 has 15 amino acids. The CDR3 is CSVEDPSGTNNEQFF. CDR3 DNA: TGCAGCGTTGAAGATCCTAGCGGCACAAACAATGAGCAGTTCTTC.